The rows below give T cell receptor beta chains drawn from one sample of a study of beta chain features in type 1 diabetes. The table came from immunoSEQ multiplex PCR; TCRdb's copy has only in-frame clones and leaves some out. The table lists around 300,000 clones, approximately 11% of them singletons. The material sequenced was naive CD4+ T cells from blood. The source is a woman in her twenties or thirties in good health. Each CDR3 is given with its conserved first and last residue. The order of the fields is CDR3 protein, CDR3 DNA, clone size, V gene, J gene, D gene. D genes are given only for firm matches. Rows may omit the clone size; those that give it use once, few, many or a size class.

cdr3_aa: CASSPTGTLMIYGYTF
cdr3_nt: TGTGCCAGCAGCCCTACCGGGACACTGATGATCTATGGCTACACCTTC
clone_size: -
v_call: TRBV28
j_call: TRBJ1-2
d_call: -

cdr3_aa: CASSYDSTNEKLFF
cdr3_nt: TGCGCCAGCAGCTACGACTCAACTAATGAAAAACTGTTTTTT
clone_size: few
v_call: TRBV5-1
j_call: TRBJ1-4
d_call: -

cdr3_aa: CAWSVGREEALFF
cdr3_nt: TGTGCCTGGAGTGTGGGGCGGGAGGAGGCGCTGTTCTTC
clone_size: few
v_call: TRBV30
j_call: TRBJ2-1
d_call: TRBD2

cdr3_aa: CASSSGDRVSGELFF
cdr3_nt: TGTGCCAGCAGCTCGGGGGACAGGGTCTCGGGGGAGCTGTTTTTT
clone_size: -
v_call: TRBV7-2
j_call: TRBJ2-2
d_call: TRBD1

cdr3_aa: CASSQARGVYSGSDEQYF
cdr3_nt: TGCGCCAGCAGCCAAGCCAGGGGGGTCTATAGCGGGAGTGACGAGCAGTACTTC
clone_size: few
v_call: TRBV4-1
j_call: TRBJ2-7
d_call: TRBD2

cdr3_aa: CASSLGTGGQGETQYF
cdr3_nt: TGTGCCAGCAGCTTAGGGACAGGGGGCCAGGGAGAGACCCAGTACTTC
clone_size: few
v_call: TRBV7-6
j_call: TRBJ2-5
d_call: TRBD1

cdr3_aa: CAWGHTNTEAFF
cdr3_nt: TGTGCCTGGGGACATACGAACACTGAAGCTTTCTTT
clone_size: few
v_call: TRBV30
j_call: TRBJ1-1
d_call: -

cdr3_aa: CASSIRGGGDTDTQYF
cdr3_nt: TGTGCCAGTAGTATTCGTGGCGGGGGAGACACAGATACGCAGTATTTT
clone_size: few
v_call: TRBV19
j_call: TRBJ2-3
d_call: TRBD2

cdr3_aa: CSANSRDTF
cdr3_nt: TGCAGTGCTAACTCCCGGGACACCTTC
clone_size: few
v_call: TRBV20-1
j_call: TRBJ1-2
d_call: -

cdr3_aa: CASSFEQVPISYEQYF
cdr3_nt: TGTGCCAGCAGCTTTGAACAGGTCCCTATCTCCTACGAGCAGTACTTC
clone_size: few
v_call: TRBV7-2
j_call: TRBJ2-7
d_call: -

cdr3_aa: CASRLAGGPGKTQYF
cdr3_nt: TGTGCCAGCAGGCTAGCGGGAGGCCCTGGAAAGACCCAGTACTTC
clone_size: -
v_call: TRBV28
j_call: TRBJ2-5
d_call: TRBD2

cdr3_aa: CASSQRPQSEGHQPQHF
cdr3_nt: TGTGCCAGTAGTCAAAGACCCCAGTCGGAGGGGCATCAGCCCCAGCATTTT
clone_size: -
v_call: TRBV19
j_call: TRBJ1-5
d_call: -

cdr3_aa: CASSPQGDQPQHF
cdr3_nt: TGTGCCAGCAGCCCTCAGGGGGATCAGCCCCAGCATTTT
clone_size: -
v_call: TRBV7-2
j_call: TRBJ1-5
d_call: TRBD1

cdr3_aa: CAWSAGLAGGADTQYF
cdr3_nt: TGTGCCTGGAGCGCGGGACTAGCGGGAGGGGCAGATACGCAGTATTTT
clone_size: few
v_call: TRBV30
j_call: TRBJ2-3
d_call: TRBD2

cdr3_aa: CASSRLSGRVDEQFF
cdr3_nt: TGTGCCAGCAGCAGGCTCAGCGGGAGGGTAGATGAGCAGTTCTTC
clone_size: few
v_call: TRBV7-2
j_call: TRBJ2-1
d_call: TRBD2

cdr3_aa: CASSISAGTDTQYF
cdr3_nt: TGTGCCAGTAGTATATCAGCGGGCACAGATACGCAGTATTTT
clone_size: -
v_call: TRBV19
j_call: TRBJ2-3
d_call: -

cdr3_aa: CASSADYRVAYEQYF
cdr3_nt: TGTGCCAGTAGTGCCGACTACAGGGTAGCCTACGAGCAGTACTTC
clone_size: -
v_call: TRBV19
j_call: TRBJ2-7
d_call: -

cdr3_aa: CASSNLAEANHEQFF
cdr3_nt: TGTGCCAGCAGCAATCTAGCTGAAGCGAATCATGAGCAGTTCTTC
clone_size: few
v_call: TRBV6-5
j_call: TRBJ2-1
d_call: -

cdr3_aa: CASSVQGTTNTGELFF
cdr3_nt: TGTGCCAGCAGCGTACAGGGGACGACTAACACCGGGGAGCTGTTTTTT
clone_size: -
v_call: TRBV2
j_call: TRBJ2-2
d_call: TRBD1

cdr3_aa: CASSQDSGGFDSNQPQHF
cdr3_nt: TGTGCCAGCAGCCAAGATTCCGGGGGATTCGATAGCAATCAGCCCCAGCATTTT
clone_size: -
v_call: TRBV4-2
j_call: TRBJ1-5
d_call: -

cdr3_aa: CASSTWDNSYEQYF
cdr3_nt: TGTGCCAGTAGTACCTGGGACAACTCCTACGAGCAGTACTTC
clone_size: -
v_call: TRBV19
j_call: TRBJ2-7
d_call: -

cdr3_aa: CASSSWVREVF
cdr3_nt: TGTGCCAGCAGTTCCTGGGTACGAGAGGTCTTC
clone_size: few
v_call: TRBV2
j_call: TRBJ2-1
d_call: -

cdr3_aa: CASSPGLAARGELFF
cdr3_nt: TGTGCCAGCAGTCCGGGACTAGCGGCGCGGGGGGAGCTGTTTTTT
clone_size: few
v_call: TRBV27
j_call: TRBJ2-2
d_call: TRBD2

cdr3_aa: CASSLGGSSYNEQFF
cdr3_nt: TGTGCCAGCAGTTTAGGTGGGAGCTCCTACAATGAGCAGTTCTTC
clone_size: few
v_call: TRBV28
j_call: TRBJ2-1
d_call: -

cdr3_aa: CSGTGWGNQETQYF
cdr3_nt: TGCAGCGGGACAGGGTGGGGGAACCAAGAGACCCAGTACTTC
clone_size: -
v_call: TRBV29-1
j_call: TRBJ2-5
d_call: TRBD1

cdr3_aa: CASSLRAGATNEKLFF
cdr3_nt: TGTGCCAGTAGCTTACGCGCGGGGGCAACTAATGAAAAACTGTTTTTT
clone_size: once
v_call: TRBV19
j_call: TRBJ1-4
d_call: -

cdr3_aa: CASSPATGTNYGYTF
cdr3_nt: TGTGCCAGCTCACCGGCGACGGGTACTAACTATGGCTACACCTTC
clone_size: -
v_call: TRBV18
j_call: TRBJ1-2
d_call: -

cdr3_aa: CASSSTGTEQYF
cdr3_nt: TGTGCCAGCAGCTCAACAGGGACCGAGCAGTACTTC
clone_size: few
v_call: TRBV2
j_call: TRBJ2-7
d_call: -

cdr3_aa: CAWTPGQSNTEAFF
cdr3_nt: TGTGCCTGGACCCCCGGACAGTCAAACACTGAAGCTTTCTTT
clone_size: -
v_call: TRBV30
j_call: TRBJ1-1
d_call: -

cdr3_aa: CASSLRFVAKNIQYF
cdr3_nt: TGTGCCAGCAGTTTGCGCTTTGTAGCCAAAAACATTCAGTACTTC
clone_size: few
v_call: TRBV28
j_call: TRBJ2-4
d_call: -

cdr3_aa: CASSAYPTGQYF
cdr3_nt: TGTGCCAGCAGTGCCTACCCGACGGGGCAGTACTTC
clone_size: -
v_call: TRBV2
j_call: TRBJ2-7
d_call: -

cdr3_aa: CASSLGSNRGYGYTF
cdr3_nt: TGCGCCAGCAGCTTGGGATCGAATAGAGGCTATGGCTACACCTTC
clone_size: few
v_call: TRBV5-1
j_call: TRBJ1-2
d_call: -

cdr3_aa: CASSLNTGSSYNEQFF
cdr3_nt: TGCGCCAGCAGCTTAAATACAGGGAGCTCCTACAATGAGCAGTTCTTC
clone_size: -
v_call: TRBV5-1
j_call: TRBJ2-1
d_call: -

cdr3_aa: CASRSIGGGTSAQYF
cdr3_nt: TGTGCCAGCAGGTCAATAGGCGGGGGGACTAGTGCGCAGTATTTT
clone_size: -
v_call: TRBV28
j_call: TRBJ2-3
d_call: TRBD2

cdr3_aa: CASTLGVARDYNEQFF
cdr3_nt: TGCGCCAGCACCTTAGGCGTAGCGAGAGACTACAATGAGCAGTTCTTC
clone_size: few
v_call: TRBV5-1
j_call: TRBJ2-1
d_call: -

cdr3_aa: CASSLRGSSYNEQFF
cdr3_nt: TGTGCCAGCAGCTTACGCGGGAGCTCCTACAATGAGCAGTTCTTC
clone_size: -
v_call: TRBV7-2
j_call: TRBJ2-1
d_call: TRBD2

cdr3_aa: CAISRQETYEQYF
cdr3_nt: TGTGCCATCAGTAGACAGGAGACCTACGAGCAGTACTTC
clone_size: few
v_call: TRBV10-3
j_call: TRBJ2-7
d_call: -

cdr3_aa: CASSQSRGQAYEQYF
cdr3_nt: TGCGCCAGCAGTCAATCGAGGGGGCAGGCCTACGAGCAGTACTTC
clone_size: few
v_call: TRBV23-1
j_call: TRBJ2-7
d_call: TRBD1

cdr3_aa: CASSQAFGGTQETQYF
cdr3_nt: TGCGCCAGCAGCCAAGCGTTTGGTGGGACTCAAGAGACCCAGTACTTC
clone_size: -
v_call: TRBV4-3
j_call: TRBJ2-5
d_call: -

cdr3_aa: CASSPYNEQFF
cdr3_nt: TGTGCCAGCAGCCCATACAATGAGCAGTTCTTC
clone_size: -
v_call: TRBV7-9
j_call: TRBJ2-1
d_call: -

cdr3_aa: CAWSGGTGHSYEQYF
cdr3_nt: TGTGCCTGGAGTGGGGGGACAGGTCACTCCTACGAGCAGTACTTC
clone_size: -
v_call: TRBV30
j_call: TRBJ2-7
d_call: TRBD1

cdr3_aa: CASSERGASGEQYF
cdr3_nt: TGTGCCAGCAGTGAACGGGGGGCGTCCGGAGAGCAGTACTTC
clone_size: few
v_call: TRBV2
j_call: TRBJ2-7
d_call: -

cdr3_aa: CASSPRNTEAFF
cdr3_nt: TGTGCCAGCAGCCCCCGGAACACTGAAGCTTTCTTT
clone_size: few
v_call: TRBV14
j_call: TRBJ1-1
d_call: -